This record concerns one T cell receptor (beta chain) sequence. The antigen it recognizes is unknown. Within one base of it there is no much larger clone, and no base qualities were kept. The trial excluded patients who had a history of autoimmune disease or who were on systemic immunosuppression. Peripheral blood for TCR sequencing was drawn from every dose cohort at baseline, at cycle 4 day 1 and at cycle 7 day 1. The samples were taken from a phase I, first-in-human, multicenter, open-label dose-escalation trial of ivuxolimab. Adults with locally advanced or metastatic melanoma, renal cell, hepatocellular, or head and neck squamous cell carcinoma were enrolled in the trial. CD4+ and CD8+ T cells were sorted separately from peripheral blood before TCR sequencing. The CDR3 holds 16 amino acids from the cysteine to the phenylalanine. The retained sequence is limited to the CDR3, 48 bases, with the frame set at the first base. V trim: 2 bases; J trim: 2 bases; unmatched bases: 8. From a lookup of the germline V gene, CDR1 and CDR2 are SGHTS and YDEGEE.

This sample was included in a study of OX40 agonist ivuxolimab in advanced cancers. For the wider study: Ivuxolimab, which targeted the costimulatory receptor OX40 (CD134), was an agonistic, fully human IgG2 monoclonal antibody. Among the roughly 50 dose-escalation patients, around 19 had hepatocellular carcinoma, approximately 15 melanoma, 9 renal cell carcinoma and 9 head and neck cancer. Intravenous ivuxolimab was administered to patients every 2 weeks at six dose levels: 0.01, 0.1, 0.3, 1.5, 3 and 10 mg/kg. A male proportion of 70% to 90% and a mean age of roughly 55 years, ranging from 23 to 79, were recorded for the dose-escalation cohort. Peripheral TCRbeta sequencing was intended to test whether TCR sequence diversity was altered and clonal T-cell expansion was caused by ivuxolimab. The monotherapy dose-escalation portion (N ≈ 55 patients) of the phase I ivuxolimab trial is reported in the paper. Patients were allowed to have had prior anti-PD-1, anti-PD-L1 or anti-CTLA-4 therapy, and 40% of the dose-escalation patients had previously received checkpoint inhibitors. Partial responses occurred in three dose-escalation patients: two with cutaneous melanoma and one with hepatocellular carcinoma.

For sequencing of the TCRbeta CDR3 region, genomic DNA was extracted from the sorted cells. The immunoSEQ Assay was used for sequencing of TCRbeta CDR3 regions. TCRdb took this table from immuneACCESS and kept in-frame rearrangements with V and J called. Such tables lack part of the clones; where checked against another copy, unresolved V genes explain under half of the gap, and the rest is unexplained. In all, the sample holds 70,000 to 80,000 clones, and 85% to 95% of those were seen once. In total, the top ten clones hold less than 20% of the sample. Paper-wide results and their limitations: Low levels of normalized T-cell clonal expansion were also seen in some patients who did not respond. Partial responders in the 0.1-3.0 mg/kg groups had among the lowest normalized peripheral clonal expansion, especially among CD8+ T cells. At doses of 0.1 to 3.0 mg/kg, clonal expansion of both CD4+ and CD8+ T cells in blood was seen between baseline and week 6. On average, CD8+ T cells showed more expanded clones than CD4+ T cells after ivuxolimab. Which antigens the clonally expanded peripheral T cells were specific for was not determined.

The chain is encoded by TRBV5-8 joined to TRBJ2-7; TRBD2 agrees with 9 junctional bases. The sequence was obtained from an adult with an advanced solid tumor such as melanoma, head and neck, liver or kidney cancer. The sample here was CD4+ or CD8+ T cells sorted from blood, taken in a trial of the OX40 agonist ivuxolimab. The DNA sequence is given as TGTGCCAGCAGCTTACTATCGGGACTAGCACCCTACGAGCAGTACTTC. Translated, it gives CASSLLSGLAPYEQYF.